This T cell receptor beta chain is drawn from a study of human T cells and chemical hapten exposure. Study-wide results and limits: Expanded TCRs showed more large CDR3 clusters than pre-sensitization or healthy control sets. TCRs whose frequency exceeded 1 in 1000 remained the same following DPC sensitization.

TCRdb reanalysed the RACE reads using MiXCR and keeps one entry per CDR3 protein. Of roughly 380,000 distinct CDR3 sequences in the sample, around 5.5% were seen once. This clonotype was counted a few times. Its matching antigen is unknown. Regarding time point: pre-sensitization, week 0. The treatment is: therapeutic diphenylcyclopropenone sensitization with weekly scalp DPC. After removal of 2 bases from V and 1 base from J, the junction contained 7 bases not matched to a gene. The CDR3 totals 17 residues. Germline CDR1 reads SGHAT; CDR2 reads FQNNGV. The rearrangement links TRBV11-2 to TRBJ2-3; 9 nucleotides agree with TRBD2. The receptor's source is a woman aged 45-59 years with alopecia areata. Some clones in this sample may be carry-over from other donors' samples. Sequenced here: whole blood, sampled in connection with sensitization to the hapten diphenylcyclopropenone (DPC). Here the CDR3 reads CASSLRVSGGRTDTQYF. Here the CDR3 DNA reads TGTGCCAGCAGCTTAAGGGTTAGCGGGGGCCGCACAGATACGCAGTATTTT.